This T cell receptor beta chain was sequenced for a study of vaccination effects on CD4 cells after COVID-19. Overall study: Sequencing in the ViraFEST assay came after antigen-specific CD4+ T cells had been expanded with viral peptide pools, which were used to stimulate PBMC. From two convalescent patients, samples were taken 16 days and one week before vaccination. Study-wide results and caveats: Sampling in the study covered few convalescent patients and included no early post-infection timepoints.

The culture ran for about 10 days, and then CD4+ T cells were isolated. V trimming: 7 bases; J trimming: 4 bases; junction bases outside the gene matches: 7. CDR3 length equals 13 residues. Germline CDR1 and CDR2: SGHRS and YFSETQ. Assay used: immunoSEQ multiplex PCR; TCRdb lists only in-frame clones, some missing. This table has tens of thousands of clones, more than 60% appearing once. About this clone: As yet, its antigen is unknown.

The starting material was CD4+ T cells from PBMCs cultured without peptide, obtained before COVID-19 vaccination. The receptor comes from a human donor who had a prior SARS-CoV-2 infection. The chain has TRBV5-1 and TRBJ1-2; 7 bases agree with TRBD1. CDR3 in DNA: TGCGCCAGCTCCATAGGGGGCGGCTATGGCTACACCTTC. Encoded protein: CASSIGGGYGYTF.